This T cell receptor beta chain was recorded in a study of T cells in Graves' hyperthyroidism and ophthalmopathy. Study-wide results and caveats: Expanded thyroid clonotypes (above 0.001) were mostly also found in blood.

The CDR3 regions of TCR beta were amplified from RNA transcripts. TCR CDR3 underwent first-round RT-PCR with the HTBI primer set. Each CDR3 protein gets one entry after TCRdb re-called the multiplex PCR reads with MiXCR. Here the sample spans 300,000 to 350,000 distinct CDR3 sequences, roughly 20% being singletons. With 2 bases removed from V and 4 bases from J, the gap between germline ends came to 8 bases. The CDR3 sequence is 12 residues long. Germline V gene lookup returns CDR1 GTSNPN and CDR2 SVGIG (reference sequence). Ten or more counts support this clonotype. Its antigen remains unknown. The chain uses TRBV30 and TRBJ2-5, with a weak D call TRBD2 (7 bases). This clonotype was obtained from a woman in her forties with Graves' ophthalmopathy. The sequenced sample consisted of blood. The CDR3 coding sequence is TGTGCCTGGAGTAGGGGGGGAGAGACCCAGTACTTC. As protein: CAWSRGGETQYF.